This entry lists 9 T cell receptor beta chains sequenced from one sample in a study of identical twins. One entry per CDR3 protein, called by TCRdb with MiXCR from the 5' RACE reads. The data show about 700,000 distinct CDR3 sequences, roughly 6% seen once. The sequenced material came from naive T cells sorted from blood. The receptors stem from a man aged 18 to 30 in good health.

This clonotype was observed at least ten times. The chain links TRBV5-1 to TRBJ2-7; the match to TRBD2 covers 14 bases. CDR1 and CDR2 (germline): SGHRS, YFSETQ. With 4 bases clipped from V and 4 bases from J, the junction kept 10 bases outside the gene matches. This CDR3 is built from 17 residues. CDR3 sequence reads: CASSPTGLAGARYEQYV. The CDR3 DNA reads TGCGCCAGCAGCCCAACGGGACTAGCGGGAGCAAGATACGAGCAGTACGTC.

This clonotype was detected ten times or more. The chain joins TRBV5-1 to TRBJ2-5; tentative D call: TRBD1 (6 bases). The V end lost 1 base, the J end lost 5 bases, and 12 bases lay between the germline ends. Germline lookup yields CDR1 SGHRS and CDR2 YFSETQ. The CDR3 covers 14 residues. CDR3 bases: TGCGCCAGCAGCTTGACAGGGACGAGGGAGACCCAGTACTTC. Amino acids: CASSLTGTRETQYF.

This clonotype was recorded at least ten times. This chain connects TRBV20-1 to TRBJ1-6; the D gene is possibly TRBD1 (5 bases). The CDR3 extends over 16 amino acids. Germline loops: CDR1 DFQATT, CDR2 SNEGSKA (reference sequence). Trimming cost V 0 bases and J 6 bases, with 15 bases left between them. The CDR3 DNA follows: TGCAGTGCTAGAGATCACACAGGAGTACCTAATTCACCCCTCCACTTT. Its protein is CSARDHTGVPNSPLHF.

This clonotype was seen just once. This chain connects TRBV4-1 to TRBJ2-1; possible D gene TRBD1, 6 bases. CDR1 and CDR2 from the germline V gene are MGHRA and YSYEKL. Trimming removed 3 bases from V and 8 bases from J, with 11 bases in between. CDR3 length: 13 residues. The CDR3 sequence is CASSHPGQHEQFF. In DNA, the CDR3 is TGCGCCAGCAGCCACCCCGGACAGCATGAGCAGTTCTTC.

In this sample, this clonotype turned up many times. The chain links TRBV28 to TRBJ2-7; D tentatively reads TRBD1 or TRBD2 (5 bases each). The V end lost 5 bases, the J end lost 7 bases, and 12 bases lay between the germline ends. Germline CDR1 and CDR2: MDHEN and SYDVKM. This CDR3 spans 12 amino acids. CDR3 amino acids: CASSPLGDEQYF. Written as DNA, the CDR3 is TGTGCCAGCAGTCCCCTGGGGGATGAGCAGTACTTC.

The chain carries TRBV5-5 and TRBJ1-1; D is undetermined. Germline-derived CDR1 and CDR2 are SGHKS and YYEKEE (reference sequence). V lost 7 bases and J lost 0, with 13 bases in between. The CDR3 contains 14 residues. CDR3 protein: CASLAQAMNTEAFF. The CDR3 DNA is TGTGCCAGCCTAGCGCAGGCGATGAACACTGAAGCTTTCTTT.

The chain couples TRBV29-1 to TRBJ2-2, with 14 bases that match TRBD2. Looked up from germline, CDR1 is SQVTM and CDR2 is ANQGSEA. The CDR3 contains 14 residues. After removal of 5 bases from V and 6 bases from J, the junction contained 2 bases not matched to a gene. CDR3 in amino acids: CSVTGLAGAGELFF. CDR3 DNA: TGCAGCGTTACGGGACTAGCGGGAGCCGGGGAGCTGTTTTTT.

This clonotype was seen many times. The chain uses TRBV29-1 and TRBJ2-7, with 9 bases aligning to TRBD1. Trimming removed 4 bases from V and 5 bases from J; junction bases left unmatched: 3. This CDR3 contains 12 residues. The germline gives CDR1 SQVTM, CDR2 ANQGSEA. This CDR3 reads CSVGQGEDEQYF. The CDR3 coding sequence is TGCAGCGTTGGACAGGGGGAAGACGAGCAGTACTTC.

This clonotype was counted at least ten times. The chain carries TRBV6-1 and TRBJ2-1, with D possibly matching TRBD2 (6 bases). The V end was cut by 2 bases, the J end by 8 bases, with 16 bases between. Germline-derived CDR1 and CDR2 are MNHNS and SASEGT. CDR3 length equals 15 residues. The CDR3 DNA reads as TGTGCCAGCAGTGAATTGGCGGGAACGGTCGATGAGCAGTTCTTC. Amino acid sequence: CASSELAGTVDEQFF.